The source of this TCR beta chain is a study of blood T cell repertoires in COVID-19. As for the study in general: T cells, B-cell-depleted T cells, or PBMCs provided the cDNA or gDNA that served as material.

Patients from Seattle were sampled longitudinally, starting during active infection. Germline V gene data show CDR1 as SNHLY and CDR2 as FYNNEI. V gave up 2 bases and J gave up 1 base, with 12 bases separating them. The CDR3 has 16 residues. Under the authors' procedure: Nucleated cell number was recorded as an estimate derived from reference gene primer amplification. Profiled with immunoSEQ multiplex PCR; TCRdb holds only in-frame clones, not every one. V and J calls plus clone size are reproduced from that table; the DNA served to infer D and trimming. The sample includes roughly 300,000 clones, 85% to 90% of them seen just once.

The source is a woman aged 30 to 39 with COVID-19, enrolled during active disease. The rearrangement uses TRBV2 and TRBJ2-1; tentatively, D is TRBD2 (6 bases). Sequencing was carried out using peripheral blood. CDR3 coding DNA: TGTGCCAGCAGTGAATCCGGCGGGGATTCCTACAATGAGCAGTTCTTC. Translating gives CASSESGGDSYNEQFF.